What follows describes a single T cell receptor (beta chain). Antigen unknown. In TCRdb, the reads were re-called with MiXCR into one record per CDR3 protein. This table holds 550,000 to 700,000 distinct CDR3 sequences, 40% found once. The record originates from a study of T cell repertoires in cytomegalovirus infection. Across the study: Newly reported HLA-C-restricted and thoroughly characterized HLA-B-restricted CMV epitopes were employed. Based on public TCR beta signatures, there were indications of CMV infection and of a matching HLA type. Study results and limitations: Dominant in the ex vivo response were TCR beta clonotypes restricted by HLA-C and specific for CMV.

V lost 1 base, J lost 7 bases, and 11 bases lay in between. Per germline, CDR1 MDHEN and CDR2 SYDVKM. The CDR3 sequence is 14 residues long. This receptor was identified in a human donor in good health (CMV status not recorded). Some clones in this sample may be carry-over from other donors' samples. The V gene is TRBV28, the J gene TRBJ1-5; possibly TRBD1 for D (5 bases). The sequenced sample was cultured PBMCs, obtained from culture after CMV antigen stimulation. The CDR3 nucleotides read TGTGCCAGCAGTTTATTTAGGGGTGGGCAGCCCCAGCATTTT. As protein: CASSLFRGGQPQHF.